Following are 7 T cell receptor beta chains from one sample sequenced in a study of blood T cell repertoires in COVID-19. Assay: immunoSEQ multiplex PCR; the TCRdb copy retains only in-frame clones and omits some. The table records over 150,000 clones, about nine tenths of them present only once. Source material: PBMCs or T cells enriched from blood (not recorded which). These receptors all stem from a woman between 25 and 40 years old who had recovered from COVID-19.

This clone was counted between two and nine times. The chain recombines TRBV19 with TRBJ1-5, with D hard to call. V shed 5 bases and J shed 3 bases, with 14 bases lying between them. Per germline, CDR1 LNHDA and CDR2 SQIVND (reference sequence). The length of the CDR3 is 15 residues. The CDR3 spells CASSFSPRANQPQHF. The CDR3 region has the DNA TGTGCCAGTAGTTTCTCTCCGCGGGCCAATCAGCCCCAGCATTTT.

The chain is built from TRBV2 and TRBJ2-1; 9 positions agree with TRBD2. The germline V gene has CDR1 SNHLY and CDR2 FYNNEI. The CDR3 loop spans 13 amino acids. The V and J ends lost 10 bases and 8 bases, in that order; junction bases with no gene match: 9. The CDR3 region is CAIPGTSSHEQFF. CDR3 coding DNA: TGTGCCATCCCGGGGACTAGCAGCCATGAGCAGTTCTTC.

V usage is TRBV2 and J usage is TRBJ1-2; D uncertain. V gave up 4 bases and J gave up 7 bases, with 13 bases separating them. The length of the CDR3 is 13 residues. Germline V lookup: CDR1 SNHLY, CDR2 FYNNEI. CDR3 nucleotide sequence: TGTGCCAGCAGTGGAGCGGGGAGAAGTGGCTACACCTTC. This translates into CASSGAGRSGYTF.

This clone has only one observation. The CDR3 spells CASSLTGQRPITQYF. In DNA form, the CDR3 reads TGTGCCAGCAGTTTAACGGGACAGAGGCCCATTACGCAGTATTTT. This chain links TRBV27 with TRBJ2-3, with TRBD1 identical over 7 bases. Germline CDR1 is MNHEY and CDR2 is SMNVEV (reference sequence). V trimming: 2 bases; J trimming: 8 bases; junction bases outside the gene matches: 10. The CDR3 totals 15 residues.

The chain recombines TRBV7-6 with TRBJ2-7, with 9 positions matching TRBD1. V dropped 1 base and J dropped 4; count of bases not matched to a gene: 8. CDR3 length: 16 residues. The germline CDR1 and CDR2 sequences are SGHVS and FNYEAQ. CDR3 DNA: TGTGCCAGCAGCTTAGGGGGGGACAGGGCGAGGTACGAGCAGTACTTC. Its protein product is CASSLGGDRARYEQYF. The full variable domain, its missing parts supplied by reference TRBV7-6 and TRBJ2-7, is GAGVSQSPRYKVTKRGQDVALRCDPISGHVSLYWYRQALGQGPEFLTYFNYEAQQDKSGLPNDRFSAERPEGSISTLTIQRTEQRDSAMYRCASSLGGDRARYEQYFGPGTRLTVT.

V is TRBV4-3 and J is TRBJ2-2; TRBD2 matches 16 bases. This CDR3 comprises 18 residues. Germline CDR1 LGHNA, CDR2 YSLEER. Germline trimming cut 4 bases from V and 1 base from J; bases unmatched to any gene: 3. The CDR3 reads CASSRGLAGGGNTGELFF. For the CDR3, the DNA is TGCGCCAGCAGCCGGGGACTAGCGGGAGGGGGGAACACCGGGGAGCTGTTTTTT.

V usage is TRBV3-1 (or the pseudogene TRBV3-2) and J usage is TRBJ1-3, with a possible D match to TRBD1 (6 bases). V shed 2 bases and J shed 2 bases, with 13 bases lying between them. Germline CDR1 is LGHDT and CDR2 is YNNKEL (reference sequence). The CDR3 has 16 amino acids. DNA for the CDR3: TGTGCCAGCAGCCAAATCACAGGGATCGCTGGAAACACCATATATTTT. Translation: CASSQITGIAGNTIYF.